The T cell receptor (beta chain) under discussion was sequenced for a study of radiotherapy plus CTLA-4 blockade in lung cancer (dated by TCRdb to about 2018). Context from the whole study: Objective responses occurred in approximately 19% of enrolled patients, and around 29% achieved disease control. What the work shows at the level of the full study, not this receptor alone: Early dynamic changes in blood T cell clones, together with increased serum interferon-beta after radiation, were reported as the strongest predictors of response. TCR clones derived from tumors expanded in peripheral blood after treatment with radiotherapy and ipilimumab.

Libraries were constructed by the immunoSEQ multiplex PCR assay. TCRdb took this table from immuneACCESS and kept in-frame rearrangements with V and J called. Such tables lack part of the clones; where checked against another copy, unresolved V genes explain under half of the gap, and the rest is unexplained. Present in this sample are approximately 60,000 clones, 60% to 80% of which were seen just once. Clones ranked in the top ten supply under 5% of the sample. In this study, focal radiation therapy paired with CTLA-4 blockade (ipilimumab) was tested in patients who had chemo-refractory metastatic non-small-cell lung cancer. The CDR3, cysteine through phenylalanine, is 16 amino acids long. Solely the CDR3 DNA is kept, with 48 bases framed from the first base. After removal of 8 bases from V and 7 bases from J, the junction retains 14 bases not matched to a gene. From the germline V gene, CDR1 is SGHNT and CDR2 is YENEEA.

With respect to this clone: The target of this receptor is not known. Base qualities are not at hand, and no much larger clone is one base apart.

The V and J segments used are TRBV11-3 and TRBJ2-1, and TRBD2 aligns with 10 junction nucleotides. The source material was peripheral blood, sampled from a patient treated with radiotherapy plus ipilimumab. This clonotype originated in a human donor with non-small cell lung cancer who had a complete response to radiotherapy plus ipilimumab. The CDR3 protein is CASSRLAGMVGNEQFF. The sequenced DNA: TGTGCCAGCTCCCGACTAGCGGGTATGGTAGGTAATGAGCAGTTCTTC.